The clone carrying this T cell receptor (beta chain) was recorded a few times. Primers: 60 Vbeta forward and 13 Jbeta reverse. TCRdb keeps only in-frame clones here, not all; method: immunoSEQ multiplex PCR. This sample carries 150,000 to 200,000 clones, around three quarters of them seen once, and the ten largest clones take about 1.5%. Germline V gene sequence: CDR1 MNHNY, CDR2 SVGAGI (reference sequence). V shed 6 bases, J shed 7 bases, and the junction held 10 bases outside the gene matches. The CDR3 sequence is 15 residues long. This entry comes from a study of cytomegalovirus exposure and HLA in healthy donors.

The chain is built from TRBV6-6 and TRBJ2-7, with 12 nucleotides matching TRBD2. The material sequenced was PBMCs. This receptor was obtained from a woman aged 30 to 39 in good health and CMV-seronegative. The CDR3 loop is CASSTRLAGDGEQYF. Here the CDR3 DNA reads TGTGCCAGCAGCACGAGACTAGCGGGAGACGGAGAGCAGTACTTC.